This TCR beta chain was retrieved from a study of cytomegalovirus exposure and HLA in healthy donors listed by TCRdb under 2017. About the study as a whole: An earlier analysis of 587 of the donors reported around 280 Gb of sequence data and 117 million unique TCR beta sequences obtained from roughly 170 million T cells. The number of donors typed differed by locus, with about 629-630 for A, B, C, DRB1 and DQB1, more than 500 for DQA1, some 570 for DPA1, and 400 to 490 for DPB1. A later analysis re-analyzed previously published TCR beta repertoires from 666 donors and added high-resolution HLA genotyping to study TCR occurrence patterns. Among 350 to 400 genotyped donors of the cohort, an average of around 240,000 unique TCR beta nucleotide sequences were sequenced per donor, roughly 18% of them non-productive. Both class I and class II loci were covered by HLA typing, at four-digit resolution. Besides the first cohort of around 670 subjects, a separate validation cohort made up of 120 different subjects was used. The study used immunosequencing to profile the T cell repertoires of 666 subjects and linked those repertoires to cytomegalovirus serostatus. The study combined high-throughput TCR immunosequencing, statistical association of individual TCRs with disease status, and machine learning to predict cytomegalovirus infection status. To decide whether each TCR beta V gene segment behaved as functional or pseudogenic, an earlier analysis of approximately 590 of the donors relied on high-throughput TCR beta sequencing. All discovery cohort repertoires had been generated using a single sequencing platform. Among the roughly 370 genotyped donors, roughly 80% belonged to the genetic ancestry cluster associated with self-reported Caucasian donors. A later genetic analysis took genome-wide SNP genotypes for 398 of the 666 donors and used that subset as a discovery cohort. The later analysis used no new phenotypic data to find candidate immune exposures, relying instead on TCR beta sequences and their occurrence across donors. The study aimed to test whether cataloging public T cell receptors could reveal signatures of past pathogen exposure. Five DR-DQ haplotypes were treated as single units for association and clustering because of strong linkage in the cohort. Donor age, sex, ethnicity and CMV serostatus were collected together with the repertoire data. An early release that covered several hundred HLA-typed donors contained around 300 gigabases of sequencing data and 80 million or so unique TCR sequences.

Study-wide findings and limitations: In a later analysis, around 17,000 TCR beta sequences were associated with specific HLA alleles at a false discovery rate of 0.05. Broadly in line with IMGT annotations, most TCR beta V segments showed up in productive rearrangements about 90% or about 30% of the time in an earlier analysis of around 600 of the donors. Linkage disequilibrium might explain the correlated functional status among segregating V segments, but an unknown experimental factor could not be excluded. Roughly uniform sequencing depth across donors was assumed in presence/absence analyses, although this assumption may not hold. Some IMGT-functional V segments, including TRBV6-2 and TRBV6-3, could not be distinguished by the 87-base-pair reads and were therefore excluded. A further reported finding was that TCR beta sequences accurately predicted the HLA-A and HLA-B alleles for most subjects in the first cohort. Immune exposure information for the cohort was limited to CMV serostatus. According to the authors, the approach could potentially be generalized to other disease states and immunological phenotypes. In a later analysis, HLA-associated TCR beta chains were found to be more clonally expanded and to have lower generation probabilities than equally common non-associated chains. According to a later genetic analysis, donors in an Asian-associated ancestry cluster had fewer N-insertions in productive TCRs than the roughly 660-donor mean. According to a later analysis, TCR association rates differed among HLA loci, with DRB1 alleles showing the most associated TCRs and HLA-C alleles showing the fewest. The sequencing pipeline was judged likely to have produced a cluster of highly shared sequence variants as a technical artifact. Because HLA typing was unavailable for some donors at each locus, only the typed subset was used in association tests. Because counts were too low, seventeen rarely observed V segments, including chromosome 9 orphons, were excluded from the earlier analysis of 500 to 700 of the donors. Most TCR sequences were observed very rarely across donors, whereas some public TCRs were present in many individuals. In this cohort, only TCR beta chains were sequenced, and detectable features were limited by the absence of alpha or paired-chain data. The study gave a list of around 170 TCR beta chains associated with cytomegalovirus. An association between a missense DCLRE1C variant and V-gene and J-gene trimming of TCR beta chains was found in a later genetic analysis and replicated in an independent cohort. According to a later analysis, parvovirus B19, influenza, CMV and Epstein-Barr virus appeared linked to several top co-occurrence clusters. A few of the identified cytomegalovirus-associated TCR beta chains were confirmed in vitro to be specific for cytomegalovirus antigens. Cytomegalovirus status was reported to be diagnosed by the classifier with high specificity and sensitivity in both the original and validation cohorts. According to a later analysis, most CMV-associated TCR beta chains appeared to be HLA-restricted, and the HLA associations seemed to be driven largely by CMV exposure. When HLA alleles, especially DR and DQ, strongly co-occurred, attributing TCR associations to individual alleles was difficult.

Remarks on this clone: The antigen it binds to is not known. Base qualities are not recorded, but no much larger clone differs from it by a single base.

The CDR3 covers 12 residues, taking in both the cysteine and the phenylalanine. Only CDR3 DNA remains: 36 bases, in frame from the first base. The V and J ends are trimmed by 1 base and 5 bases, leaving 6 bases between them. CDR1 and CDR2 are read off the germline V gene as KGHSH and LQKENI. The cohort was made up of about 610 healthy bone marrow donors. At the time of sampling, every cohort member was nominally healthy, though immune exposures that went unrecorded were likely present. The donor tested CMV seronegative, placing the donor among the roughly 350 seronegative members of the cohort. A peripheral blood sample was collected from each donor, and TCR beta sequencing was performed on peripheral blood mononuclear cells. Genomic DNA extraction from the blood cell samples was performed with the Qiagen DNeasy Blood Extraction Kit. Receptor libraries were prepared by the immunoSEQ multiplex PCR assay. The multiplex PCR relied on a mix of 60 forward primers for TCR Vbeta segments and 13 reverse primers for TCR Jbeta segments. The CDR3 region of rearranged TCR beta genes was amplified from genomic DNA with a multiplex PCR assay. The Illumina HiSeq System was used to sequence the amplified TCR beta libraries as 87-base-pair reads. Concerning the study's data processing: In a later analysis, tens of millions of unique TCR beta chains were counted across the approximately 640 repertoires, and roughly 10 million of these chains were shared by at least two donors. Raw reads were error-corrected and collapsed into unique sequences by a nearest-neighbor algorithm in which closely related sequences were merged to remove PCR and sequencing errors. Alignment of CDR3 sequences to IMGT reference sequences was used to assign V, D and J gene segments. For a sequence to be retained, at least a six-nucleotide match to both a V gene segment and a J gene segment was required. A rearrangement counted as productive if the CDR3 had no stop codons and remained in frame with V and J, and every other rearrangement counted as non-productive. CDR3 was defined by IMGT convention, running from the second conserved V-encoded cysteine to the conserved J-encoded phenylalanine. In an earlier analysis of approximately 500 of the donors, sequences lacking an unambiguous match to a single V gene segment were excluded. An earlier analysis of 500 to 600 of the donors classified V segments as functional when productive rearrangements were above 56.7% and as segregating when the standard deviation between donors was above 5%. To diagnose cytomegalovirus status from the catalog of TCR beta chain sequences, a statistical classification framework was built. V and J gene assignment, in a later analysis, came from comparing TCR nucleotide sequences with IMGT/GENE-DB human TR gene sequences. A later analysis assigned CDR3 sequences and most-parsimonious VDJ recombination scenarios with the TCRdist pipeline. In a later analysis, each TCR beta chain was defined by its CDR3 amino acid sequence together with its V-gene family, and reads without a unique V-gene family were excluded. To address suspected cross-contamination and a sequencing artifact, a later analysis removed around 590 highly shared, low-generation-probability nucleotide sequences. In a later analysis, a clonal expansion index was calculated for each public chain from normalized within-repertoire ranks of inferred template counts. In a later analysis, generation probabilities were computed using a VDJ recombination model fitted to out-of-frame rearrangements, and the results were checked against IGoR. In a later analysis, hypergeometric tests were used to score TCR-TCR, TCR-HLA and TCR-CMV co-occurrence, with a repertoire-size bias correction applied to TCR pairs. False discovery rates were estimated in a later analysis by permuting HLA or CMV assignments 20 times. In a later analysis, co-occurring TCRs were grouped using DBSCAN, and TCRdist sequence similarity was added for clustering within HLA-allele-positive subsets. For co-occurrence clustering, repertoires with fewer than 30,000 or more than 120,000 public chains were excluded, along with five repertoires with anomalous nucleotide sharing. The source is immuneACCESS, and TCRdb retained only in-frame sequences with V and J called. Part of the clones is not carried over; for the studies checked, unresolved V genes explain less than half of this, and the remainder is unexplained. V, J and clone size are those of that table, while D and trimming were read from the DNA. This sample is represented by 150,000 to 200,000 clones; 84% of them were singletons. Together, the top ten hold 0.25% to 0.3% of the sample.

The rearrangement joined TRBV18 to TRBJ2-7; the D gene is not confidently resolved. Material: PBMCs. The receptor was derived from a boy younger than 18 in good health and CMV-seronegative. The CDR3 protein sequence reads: CASSPLGDEQYF. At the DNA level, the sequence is TGTGCCAGCTCACCACTGGGCGACGAGCAGTACTTC.